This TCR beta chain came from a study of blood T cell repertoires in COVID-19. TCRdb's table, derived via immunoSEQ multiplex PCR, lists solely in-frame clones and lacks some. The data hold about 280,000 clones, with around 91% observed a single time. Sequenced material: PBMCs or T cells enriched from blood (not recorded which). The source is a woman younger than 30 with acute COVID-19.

In DNA form, the CDR3 reads TGTGCCAGCAGCTTATATGGAAAGGGGTCCCCTCCCGGGGAGCTGTTTTTT. Protein product: CASSLYGKGSPPGELFF. The chain is built from TRBV11-3 and TRBJ2-2; possible D gene TRBD1, 5 bases. Trimming cost V 2 bases and J 6 bases, with 19 bases left between them. CDR1 is SGHNT, CDR2 YENEEA, per germline. This CDR3 region has 17 residues.